This entry describes one T cell receptor (beta chain). Its matching antigen is unknown. The sample comes from a study of monozygotic twins with inflammatory bowel disease. Study-wide results and caveats: Healthy twins showed more clonotype sharing with others than IBD patients, especially patients with disease activity. Patients got different immunosuppressive treatments, which may have made their repertoires more variable.

The template-switching step introduced UMIs that carried a 6-nucleotide sample barcode. From its re-call of the 5' RACE reads, TCRdb lists each CDR3 protein once, without DNA. Its clone listing holds approximately 400,000 distinct CDR3 sequences. The receptor was derived from a human donor with ulcerative colitis or Crohn's disease, or a healthy co-twin of an affected twin (not recorded which). Sequencing was carried out using blood.

CDR3 region: CASSWTADSGNTIYF. The V and J genes are TRBV5-1 and TRBJ1-3; lacking DNA, the TRBD1 call made by TCRdb goes unchecked. In germline, CDR1 is SGHRS, CDR2 YFSETQ. CDR3 length equals 15 residues.